This is a list of T cell receptor beta chains from one sample in a study of patients and donors after allogeneic stem cell transplantation. Via MiXCR, TCRdb re-called the RT-PCR reads, giving one row per CDR3 protein. The data hold about 410,000 distinct CDR3 sequences, with 16% observed a single time. The sequencing sample was made of blood, either unsorted or a sorted T cell fraction (not recorded which). The receptors were gathered from a human donor who was either an allogeneic HSCT recipient or a stem cell or donor lymphocyte infusion donor (not recorded which). It is not recorded whose cells these are; they may come from a transplant donor. Both conserved end residues are part of each CDR3. The D gene is left open where the match is weak. Size is stated for part of the rows, as once, few or many counts, or as a class when the clone is expanded.

clone_size j_call v_call d_call cdr3_aa cdr3_nt
few TRBJ1-1 TRBV6-5 TRBD1 CASSYTGTAFEAFF TGTGCCAGCAGTTACACGGGGACAGCCTTTGAAGCTTTCTTT
- TRBJ2-7 TRBV6-2/TRBV6-3 TRBD2 CASSSSGGARHEQYF TGTGCCAGCAGTTCGTCGGGAGGGGCGAGGCACGAGCAGTACTTC
- TRBJ2-7 TRBV15 TRBD1 CATSRQGAAHEQYF TGTGCCACCAGCAGACAGGGGGCGGCCCACGAGCAGTACTTC
few TRBJ1-5 TRBV20-1 - CSVVSRAQPQHF TGCAGTGTGGTGTCGAGGGCGCAGCCCCAGCATTTT
many TRBJ1-5 TRBV12-3/TRBV12-4 - CASSFTPLYSNQPQHF TGTGCCAGCAGTTTTACACCACTCTATAGCAATCAGCCCCAGCATTTT
few TRBJ1-2 TRBV7-9 - CASSYLNGDGYTF TGTGCCAGCAGCTATCTGAACGGGGATGGCTACACCTTC
- TRBJ2-2 TRBV2 TRBD2 CASRMTSGGTGELFF TGTGCCAGCAGGATGACTAGCGGGGGCACCGGGGAGCTGTTTTTT
few TRBJ1-6 TRBV20-1 TRBD1 CSARDTLTGLNSPLHF TGCAGTGCTAGAGACACCCTGACAGGGCTTAATTCACCCCTCCACTTT
- TRBJ1-1 TRBV20-1 - CSARDLEQLKNTEAFF TGCAGTGCTAGAGATCTCGAACAGCTTAAGAACACTGAAGCTTTCTTT
- TRBJ2-1 TRBV7-7 TRBD2 CASSPREGNEQFF TGTGCCAGCAGTCCGAGGGAGGGAAATGAGCAGTTCTTC
few TRBJ2-5 TRBV12-3/TRBV12-4 TRBD2 CASSLPSGSVETQYF TGTGCCAGCAGTTTACCCAGCGGGAGCGTCGAGACCCAGTACTTC
- TRBJ2-7 TRBV5-1 TRBD1 CASSLGTTGVSYEQYF TGCGCCAGCAGCCTTGGAACGACAGGGGTGTCGTACGAGCAGTACTTC
- TRBJ2-5 TRBV5-6 - CASGTDILETQYF TGTGCCAGCGGGACCGACATTCTGGAGACCCAGTACTTC
few TRBJ2-7 TRBV5-1 - CASSLAGDQTKQYF TGCGCCAGCAGCTTGGCGGGGGATCAAACTAAGCAGTACTTC
- TRBJ2-4 TRBV28 - CASSSPVPGKNIQYF TGTGCCAGCAGTTCTCCGGTCCCTGGGAAAAACATTCAGTACTTC
- TRBJ2-7 TRBV24-1 - CATSERGPGEQYF TGTGCCACCAGTGAGCGGGGGCCGGGAGAGCAGTACTTC
- TRBJ2-3 TRBV5-1 - CASSLTLGRGTDTQYF TGCGCCAGCAGCTTGACCCTCGGAAGGGGCACAGATACGCAGTATTTT
- TRBJ2-5 TRBV5-1 - CASSLSGTTFRETQYF TGCGCCAGCAGCCTTTCCGGGACGACATTTCGGGAGACCCAGTACTTC
few TRBJ2-7 TRBV7-9 - CASSPLPGPSSYEQYF TGTGCCAGCAGCCCTCTTCCGGGACCGAGCTCCTACGAGCAGTACTTC
- TRBJ2-1 TRBV6-2/TRBV6-3 - CASRGRRDSNEQFF TGTGCCAGCAGGGGGCGCCGGGATAGCAATGAGCAGTTCTTC
- TRBJ2-1 TRBV5-1 TRBD2 CASSSSGTNNEQFF TGTGCCAGCAGCTCAAGCGGGACTAACAATGAGCAGTTCTTC
few TRBJ2-3 TRBV7-2 TRBD2 CVAGGDRSTDTQYF TGTGTCGCGGGGGGGGACCGGAGCACAGATACGCAGTATTTT
few TRBJ2-4 TRBV6-1 - CASSSGTVLAKNIQYF TGTGCCAGCTCGTCAGGGACCGTACTAGCCAAAAACATTCAGTACTTC
few TRBJ2-1 TRBV11-2 TRBD2 CASSSPTRTSGIKSSYNEQFF TGTGCCAGCAGCTCACCTACCCGGACTAGCGGGATTAAAAGTTCCTACAATGAGCAGTTCTTC
once TRBJ1-4 TRBV19 - CASRVTADREKLFF TGTGCCAGTAGGGTGACAGCGGATCGTGAAAAACTGTTTTTT
few TRBJ2-3 TRBV5-1 TRBD2 CASSLELAGGTDTQYF TGCGCCAGCAGCTTGGAACTAGCGGGGGGAACAGATACGCAGTATTTT
few TRBJ1-1 TRBV29-1 TRBD1 CSVVRQGSEAFF TGCAGCGTCGTCCGACAGGGCTCTGAAGCTTTCTTT
- TRBJ2-7 TRBV12-3/TRBV12-4 TRBD2 CASSFPGTSGSFRGEQYF TGTGCCAGCAGTTTCCCCGGGACTAGCGGGAGCTTTAGGGGCGAGCAGTACTTC
- TRBJ2-5 TRBV4-1 - CASSRYLGVETQYF TGCGCCAGCAGCCGCTATCTTGGGGTGGAGACCCAGTACTTC
- TRBJ2-1 TRBV24-1 TRBD2 CATSESGTSGSQGEQFF TGTGCCACCAGTGAATCCGGGACTAGCGGGAGTCAGGGTGAGCAGTTCTTC
- TRBJ1-1 TRBV30 - CAWSPGGEAFF TGTGCCTGGAGTCCGGGGGGTGAAGCTTTCTTT
- TRBJ2-3 TRBV3-1 TRBD2 CASIQEGLARDTQYF TGTGCCAGCATCCAAGAGGGACTAGCGAGAGATACGCAGTATTTT
few TRBJ2-7 TRBV19 - CASRRMDRSYEQYF TGTGCCAGTAGGCGGATGGACAGATCCTACGAGCAGTACTTC
many TRBJ2-7 TRBV28 TRBD1 CASSLNRGARFYEQYF TGTGCCAGCAGTTTAAACAGGGGGGCGCGGTTCTACGAGCAGTACTTC
few TRBJ2-7 TRBV20-1 - CSALDDEQYF TGCAGTGCTTTGGACGACGAGCAGTACTTC
many TRBJ2-3 TRBV4-2 - CASSPTPDTQYF TGTGCCAGCAGCCCCACTCCAGATACGCAGTATTTT
- TRBJ2-4 TRBV2 - CASSHDRAKNIQYF TGTGCCAGCAGCCATGACAGGGCCAAAAACATTCAGTACTTC
few TRBJ2-1 TRBV23-1 - CASRSGDNEQFF TGCGCCAGCAGGTCAGGGGACAATGAGCAGTTCTTC